This TCR beta chain was identified in a study of blood T cell repertoires in COVID-19. As originally analysed: Using reference gene primer amplification, nucleated cell counts were estimated. Some clones are missing from TCRdb's copy, which holds only in-frame ones; the method was immunoSEQ multiplex PCR. The V and J calls and clone size are taken from that table; D and trimming were inferred from the DNA. The table includes about 48,000 clones, 87% detected once. CDR1 is MNHEY, CDR2 SVGEGT, per germline. The CDR3 loop spans 11 amino acids. The V gene lost 5 bases and the J gene lost 8 bases, with 9 bases spanning the gap. Relative to its sample, this clone is medium-sized (0.01 to 0.1%). The sample holds other DNA sequences that translate to the same CDR3.

This receptor was taken from a human donor in a cohort sampled during active COVID-19. This chain joins TRBV6-2 or TRBV6-3 and TRBJ1-1, with D tentatively TRBD1 (5 bases). The specimen was peripheral blood. This CDR3 reads CASSPGLEAFF. In DNA form, the CDR3 reads TGTGCCAGCAGTCCGGGACTAGAAGCTTTCTTT.